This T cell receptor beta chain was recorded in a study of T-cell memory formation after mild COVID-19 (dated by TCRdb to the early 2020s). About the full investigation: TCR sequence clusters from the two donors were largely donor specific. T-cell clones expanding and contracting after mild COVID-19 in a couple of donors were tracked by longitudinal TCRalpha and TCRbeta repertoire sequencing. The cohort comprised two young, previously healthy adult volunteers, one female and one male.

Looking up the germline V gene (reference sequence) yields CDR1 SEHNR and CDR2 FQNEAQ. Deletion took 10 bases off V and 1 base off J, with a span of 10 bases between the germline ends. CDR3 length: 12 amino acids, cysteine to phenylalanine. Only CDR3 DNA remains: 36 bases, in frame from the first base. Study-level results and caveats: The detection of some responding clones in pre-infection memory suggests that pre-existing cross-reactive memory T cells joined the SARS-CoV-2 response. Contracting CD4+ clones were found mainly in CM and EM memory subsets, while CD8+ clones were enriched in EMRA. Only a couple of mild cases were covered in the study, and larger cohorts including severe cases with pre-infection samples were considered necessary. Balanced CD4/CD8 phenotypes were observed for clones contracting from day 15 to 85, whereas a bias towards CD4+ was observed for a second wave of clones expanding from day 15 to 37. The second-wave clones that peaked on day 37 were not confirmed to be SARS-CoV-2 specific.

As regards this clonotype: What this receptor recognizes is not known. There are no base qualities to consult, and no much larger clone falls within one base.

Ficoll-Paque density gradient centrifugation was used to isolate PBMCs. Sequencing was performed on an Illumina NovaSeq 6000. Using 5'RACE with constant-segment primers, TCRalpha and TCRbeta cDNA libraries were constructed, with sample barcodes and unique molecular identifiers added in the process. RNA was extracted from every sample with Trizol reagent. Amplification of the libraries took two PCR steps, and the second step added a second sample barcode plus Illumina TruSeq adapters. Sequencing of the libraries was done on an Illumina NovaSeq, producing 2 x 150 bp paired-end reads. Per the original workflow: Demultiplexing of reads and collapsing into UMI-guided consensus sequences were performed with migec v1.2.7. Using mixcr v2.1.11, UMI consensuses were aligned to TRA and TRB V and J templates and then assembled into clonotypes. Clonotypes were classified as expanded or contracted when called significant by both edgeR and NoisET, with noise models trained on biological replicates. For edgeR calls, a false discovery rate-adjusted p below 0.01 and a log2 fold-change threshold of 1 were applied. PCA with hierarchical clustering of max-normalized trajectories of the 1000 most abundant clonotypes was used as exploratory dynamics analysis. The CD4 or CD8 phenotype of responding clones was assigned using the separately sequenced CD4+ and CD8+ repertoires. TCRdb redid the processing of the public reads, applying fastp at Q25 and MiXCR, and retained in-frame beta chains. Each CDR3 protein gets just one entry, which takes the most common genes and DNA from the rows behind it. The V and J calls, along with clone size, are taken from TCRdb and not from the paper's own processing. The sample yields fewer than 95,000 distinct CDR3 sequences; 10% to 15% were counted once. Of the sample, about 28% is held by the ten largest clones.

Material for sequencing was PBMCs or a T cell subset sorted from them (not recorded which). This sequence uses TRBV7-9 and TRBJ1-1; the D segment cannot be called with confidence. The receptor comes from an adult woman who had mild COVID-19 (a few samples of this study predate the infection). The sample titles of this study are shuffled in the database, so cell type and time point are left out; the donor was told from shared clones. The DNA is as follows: TGTGCCATCCGTGATCAGAACACTGAAGCTTTCTTT. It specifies CAIRDQNTEAFF.